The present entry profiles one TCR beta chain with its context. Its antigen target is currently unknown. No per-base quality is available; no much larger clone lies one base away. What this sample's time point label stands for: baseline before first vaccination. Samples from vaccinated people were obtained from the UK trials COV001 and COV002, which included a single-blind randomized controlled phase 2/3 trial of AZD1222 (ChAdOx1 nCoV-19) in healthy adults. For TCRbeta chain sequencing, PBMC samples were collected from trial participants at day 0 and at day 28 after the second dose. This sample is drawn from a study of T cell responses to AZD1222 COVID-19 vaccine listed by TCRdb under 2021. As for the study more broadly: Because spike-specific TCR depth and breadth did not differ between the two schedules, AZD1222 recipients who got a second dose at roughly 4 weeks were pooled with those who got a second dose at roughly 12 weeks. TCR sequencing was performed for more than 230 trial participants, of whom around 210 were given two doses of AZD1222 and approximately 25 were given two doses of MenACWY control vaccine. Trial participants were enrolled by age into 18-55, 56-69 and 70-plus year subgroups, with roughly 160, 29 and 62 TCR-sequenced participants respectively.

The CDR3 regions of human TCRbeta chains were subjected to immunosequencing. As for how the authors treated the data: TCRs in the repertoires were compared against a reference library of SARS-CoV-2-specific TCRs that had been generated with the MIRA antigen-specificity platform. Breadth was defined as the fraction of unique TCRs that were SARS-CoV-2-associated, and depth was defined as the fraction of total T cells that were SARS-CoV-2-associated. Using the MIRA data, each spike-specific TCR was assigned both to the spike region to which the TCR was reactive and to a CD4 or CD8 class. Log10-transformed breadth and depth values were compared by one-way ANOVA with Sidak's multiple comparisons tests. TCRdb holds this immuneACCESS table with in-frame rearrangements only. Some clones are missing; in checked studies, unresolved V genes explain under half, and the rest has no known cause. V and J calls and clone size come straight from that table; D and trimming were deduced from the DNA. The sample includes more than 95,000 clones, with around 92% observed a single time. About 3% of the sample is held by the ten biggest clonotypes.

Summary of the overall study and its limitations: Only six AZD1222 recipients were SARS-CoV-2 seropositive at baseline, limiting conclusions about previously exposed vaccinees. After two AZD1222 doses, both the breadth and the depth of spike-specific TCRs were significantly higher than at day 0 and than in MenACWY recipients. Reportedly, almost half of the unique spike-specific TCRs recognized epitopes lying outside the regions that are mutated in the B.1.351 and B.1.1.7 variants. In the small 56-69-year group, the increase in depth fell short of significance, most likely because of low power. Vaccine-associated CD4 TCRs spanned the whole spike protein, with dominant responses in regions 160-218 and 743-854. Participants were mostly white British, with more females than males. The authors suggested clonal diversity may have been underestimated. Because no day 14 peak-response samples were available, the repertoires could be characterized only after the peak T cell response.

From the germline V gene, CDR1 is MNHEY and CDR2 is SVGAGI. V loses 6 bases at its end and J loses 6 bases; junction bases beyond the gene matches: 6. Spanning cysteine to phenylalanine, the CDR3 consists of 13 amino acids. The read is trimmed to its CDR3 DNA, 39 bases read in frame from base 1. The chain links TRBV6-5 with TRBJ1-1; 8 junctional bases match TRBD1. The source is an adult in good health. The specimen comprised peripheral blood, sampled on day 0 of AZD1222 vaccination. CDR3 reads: CASRTRGQSEAFF. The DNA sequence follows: TGTGCCAGCAGGACCAGGGGGCAGTCTGAAGCTTTCTTT.